The 13 T cell receptor beta chains given below trace back to one sample, sequenced in a study of cytomegalovirus exposure and HLA in healthy donors (dated by TCRdb to between 2016 and 2019). The library was made by the immunoSEQ multiplex PCR assay. TCRdb took over this immuneACCESS table, retaining in-frame rearrangements with V and J assigned. Such tables are incomplete; in checked studies, under half of the missing clones stem from an unresolved V gene, and the remainder is unexplained. The sample profile shows about 180,000 clones; about 89% of them were found once. The leading ten clones occupy approximately 2.4% of the sample. What was sequenced was PBMCs. The receptor source for this set is a man aged 18 to 35 in good health and CMV-seropositive.

This clone was detected once. At one end the junction does not follow the germline gene, possibly because of a read error. The chain couples TRBV7-7 to TRBJ2-2, with D perhaps TRBD1 (6 bases). CDR1 and CDR2 (germline): SSHAT, FNYEAQ (reference sequence). This CDR3 contains 15 residues. In nucleotides, the CDR3 is TGTGCTAGCAGCCCGATGACAGGGAACACCGGGGAGCTGTTTTTT. Residues: CASSPMTGNTGELFF.

This chain joins TRBV5-4 and TRBJ1-2, with 9 bases aligning to TRBD1. The CDR3 covers 13 residues. V shed 4 bases, J shed 5 bases, and the junction held 3 bases outside the gene matches. Germline V gene sequence: CDR1 SGHNT, CDR2 YYREEE (reference sequence). CDR3 loop: CASSRGQGYGYTF. The CDR3 DNA sequence: TGTGCCAGCAGCCGGGGACAGGGATATGGCTACACCTTC.

The chain couples TRBV27 to TRBJ1-2; D possibly corresponds to TRBD1 (6 bases). Trimming took 8 bases from V and 4 from J, leaving 20 bases between them. The CDR3 consists of 15 residues. Germline CDR1 MNHEY, CDR2 SMNVEV (reference sequence). This CDR3 reads CASLPGGRRGYGYTF. CDR3 bases: TGTGCCAGCTTACCCGGGGGGCGTCGGGGCTATGGCTACACCTTC.

This clone has just a few counts. This chain joins TRBV15 and TRBJ1-1; D remains ambiguous. Deletions cut 0 bases from V and 4 bases from J, with 12 bases between. Germline lookup yields CDR1 LNHNV and CDR2 YYDKDF (reference sequence). This CDR3 comprises 15 residues. CDR3 DNA: TGTGCCACCAGCAGAGAAGTTGGGCTGTCCACTGAAGCTTTCTTT. This encodes CATSREVGLSTEAFF.

The V gene is TRBV2, the J gene TRBJ1-2, with D possibly being TRBD1 (5 bases). With 7 bases removed from V and 4 bases from J, the gap between germline ends came to 19 bases. The CDR3 has 15 amino acids. Germline lookup yields CDR1 SNHLY and CDR2 FYNNEI. CDR3 nucleotide sequence: TGTGCCAGCATTCCCTCTAATCAGGGATCCTATGGCTACACCTTC. It encodes CASIPSNQGSYGYTF.

This chain joins TRBV27 and TRBJ1-2, with a weak D call TRBD1 (6 bases). Germline values: CDR1 MNHEY, CDR2 SMNVEV (reference sequence). This CDR3 has 14 amino acids. Trimming left V 5 bases short and J 3 bases short, with 13 bases between. Here the CDR3 reads CASSRGPGDYGYTF. Written as DNA, the CDR3 is TGTGCCAGCAGTCGTGGGCCAGGGGACTATGGCTACACCTTC.

The table lists this clone with a few counts. The chain recombines TRBV7-6 with TRBJ2-7; D remains unclear. Germline CDR1 reads SGHVS; CDR2 reads FNYEAQ. The CDR3 contains 13 residues. Trimming removed 0 bases at V and 4 bases at J, with 7 bases between. DNA of the CDR3: TGTGCCAGCAGCTTAGCCGACGGGTACGAGCAGTACTTC. This gives the protein CASSLADGYEQYF.

This chain uses TRBV10-3 with TRBJ2-1, with 7 nucleotides matching TRBD1. The CDR3 spans 15 residues. J gave up 5 bases and V 3 bases, and 7 bases lay outside the gene matches. Looked up from germline, CDR1 is ENHRY and CDR2 is SYGVKD. The DNA for the CDR3 is TGTGCCATCAGTGACCGGACAGGTTTGAACAATGAGCAGTTCTTC. This gives the protein CAISDRTGLNNEQFF.

The chain is built from TRBV11-2 and TRBJ2-7; possibly TRBD2 for D (6 bases). This CDR3 is 15 amino acids long. V was clipped by 2 bases and J by 1 base, with 12 bases between them. CDR1 is SGHAT, CDR2 FQNNGV, per germline. The CDR3 DNA is TGTGCCAGCAGCTTAAATCGCGGGATTTCCTACGAGCAGTACTTC. Translating it yields CASSLNRGISYEQYF.

V is TRBV29-1 and J is TRBJ1-2; TRBD1 matches 8 bases. Germline loops: CDR1 SQVTM, CDR2 ANQGSEA. Trimming took 4 bases from V and 4 from J; bases not matched to a gene: 14. The CDR3 length is 16 residues. CDR3 bases: TGCAGCGTTGCGAATTTCGGCAGGGGGCATATCTATGGCTACACCTTC. Protein: CSVANFGRGHIYGYTF.

The DNA of the CDR3 is TGTGCCAGTAGTATGTACTATTACCGGGACAGTTACCGACAGCCCCAGCATTTT. Protein product: CASSMYYYRDSYRQPQHF. The rearrangement links TRBV19 to TRBJ1-5; TRBD1 aligns across 7 bases. V lost 3 bases to trimming and J lost 7 bases; unmatched junction nucleotides: 18. From germline, CDR1 is LNHDA and CDR2 SQIVND (reference sequence). CDR3 size: 18 residues.

The chain carries TRBV28 and TRBJ2-2; TRBD1 aligns across 7 bases. V lost 5 bases, J lost 5 bases, and 11 bases stayed unmatched. Germline-derived CDR1 and CDR2 are MDHEN and SYDVKM. The CDR3 spans 16 residues. The chain's CDR3 is CASSQSDRVRTGELFF. As DNA, the CDR3 is TGTGCCAGCAGTCAATCAGACAGGGTGAGGACCGGGGAGCTGTTTTTT.

The chain recombines TRBV7-2 with TRBJ2-1; 10 bases match TRBD2. The CDR3 runs to 15 residues. Germline CDR1 reads SGHTA; CDR2 reads FQGNSA. Unmatched junction bases numbered 6, after V lost 5 bases and J lost 5 bases. The DNA of the CDR3 is TGTGCCAGCAGCATCGGACTAGCGGAAAACAATGAGCAGTTCTTC. Encoded protein: CASSIGLAENNEQFF.